The table lists the clone carrying this TCR beta chain with a count of one. Its antigen is undetermined. The data belong to a study of T cell repertoires in cytomegalovirus infection. At the level of the study: Carrying CMV and the relevant HLA type showed in public TCR beta signatures.

One entry per CDR3 protein results from TCRdb running MiXCR on the reads. The data hold fewer than 250,000 distinct CDR3 sequences, with around 12% observed a single time. Study results and limitations: CMV carriers with the relevant HLA were identified by cumulative public TCR beta family frequency.

Deletions cut 7 bases from V and 4 bases from J, with 12 bases between. Per germline, CDR1 MDHEN and CDR2 SYDVKM. This CDR3 has 13 amino acids. The sequence was obtained from a human donor in good health (CMV status not recorded). Some clones in this sample may be carry-over from other donors' samples. The sequenced sample consisted of PBMCs. The J gene is TRBJ2-3, the V gene TRBV28, with D perhaps being TRBD1 or TRBD2 (5 bases each). The CDR3 bases are TGTGCCAGCATCGGAAGGGGACCAGATACGCAGTATTTT. This gives the protein CASIGRGPDTQYF.